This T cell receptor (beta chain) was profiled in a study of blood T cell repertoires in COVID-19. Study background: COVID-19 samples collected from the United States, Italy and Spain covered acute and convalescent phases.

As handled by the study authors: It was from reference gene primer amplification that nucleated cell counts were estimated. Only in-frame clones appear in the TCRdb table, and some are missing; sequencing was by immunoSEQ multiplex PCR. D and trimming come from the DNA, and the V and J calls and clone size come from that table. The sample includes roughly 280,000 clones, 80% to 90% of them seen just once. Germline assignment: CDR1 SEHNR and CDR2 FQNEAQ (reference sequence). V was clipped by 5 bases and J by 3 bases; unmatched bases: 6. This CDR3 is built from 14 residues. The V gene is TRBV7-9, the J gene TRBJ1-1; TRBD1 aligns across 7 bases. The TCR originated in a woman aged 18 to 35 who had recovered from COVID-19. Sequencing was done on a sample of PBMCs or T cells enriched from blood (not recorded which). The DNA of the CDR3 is TGTGCCAGCAGCCCCCTTCAGGGGGACACTGAAGCTTTCTTT. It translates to CASSPLQGDTEAFF.